These 5 T cell receptor beta chains were sequenced from one sample in a study of T cell changes during pregnancy in multiple sclerosis. Only in-frame clones appear in the TCRdb table, and some are missing; sequencing was by immunoSEQ multiplex PCR. This sample has tens of thousands of clones, with approximately 90% found just once. The sequences come from CD4+ T cells from peripheral blood mononuclear cells, collected after pregnancy. The receptors stem from a female donor with multiple sclerosis, enrolled in a pregnancy study.

The V gene is TRBV29-1, the J gene TRBJ1-1; unclear D gene. The CDR3 is 12 amino acids. V gave up 2 bases and J gave up 4 bases, with 8 bases separating them. Germline V gene data show CDR1 as SQVTM and CDR2 as ANQGSEA. The CDR3 nucleotides are TGCAGCGTTGAACCGTCGTCCACTGAAGCTTTCTTT. Its translation is CSVEPSSTEAFF.

V is TRBV6-5 and J is TRBJ1-1; D is unclear. Germline V lookup: CDR1 MNHEY, CDR2 SVGAGI. This CDR3 is built from 13 residues. With 3 bases removed from V and 1 base from J, the gap between germline ends came to 6 bases. CDR3 bases: TGTGCCAGCAGTTATTCAGAGAACACTGAAGCTTTCTTT. Its translation: CASSYSENTEAFF.

This chain joins TRBV21-1 and TRBJ1-1. TRBV21-1 is marked as a pseudogene. This CDR3 is built from 15 residues. CDR3 bases: TGTGCCAGCAGGAAAGTCGGGGGGCATAAGACTGAAGCTTTCTTT. Translating it yields CASRKVGGHKTEAFF.

The chain has TRBV5-4 and TRBJ2-7, with 7 bases lining up with TRBD1. V shed 3 bases and J 3 bases; nucleotides not matched to a gene: 9. Germline V CDR1 and CDR2: SGHNT, YYREEE (reference sequence). The CDR3 has 15 amino acids. The CDR3 here is CASSSPTGSYYEQYF. The CDR3 DNA sequence: TGTGCCAGCAGCTCGCCGACAGGGTCTTACTACGAGCAGTACTTC.

The V gene is TRBV6-5, the J gene TRBJ2-3; D gene unclear. The CDR3 covers 14 residues. Trimming took off 0 bases at V and 1 base at J, with 5 bases between the two ends. From germline, CDR1 is MNHEY and CDR2 SVGAGI. The CDR3 nucleotides read TGTGCCAGCAGTTACTCCCAGGGCACAGATACGCAGTATTTT. This translates into CASSYSQGTDTQYF.